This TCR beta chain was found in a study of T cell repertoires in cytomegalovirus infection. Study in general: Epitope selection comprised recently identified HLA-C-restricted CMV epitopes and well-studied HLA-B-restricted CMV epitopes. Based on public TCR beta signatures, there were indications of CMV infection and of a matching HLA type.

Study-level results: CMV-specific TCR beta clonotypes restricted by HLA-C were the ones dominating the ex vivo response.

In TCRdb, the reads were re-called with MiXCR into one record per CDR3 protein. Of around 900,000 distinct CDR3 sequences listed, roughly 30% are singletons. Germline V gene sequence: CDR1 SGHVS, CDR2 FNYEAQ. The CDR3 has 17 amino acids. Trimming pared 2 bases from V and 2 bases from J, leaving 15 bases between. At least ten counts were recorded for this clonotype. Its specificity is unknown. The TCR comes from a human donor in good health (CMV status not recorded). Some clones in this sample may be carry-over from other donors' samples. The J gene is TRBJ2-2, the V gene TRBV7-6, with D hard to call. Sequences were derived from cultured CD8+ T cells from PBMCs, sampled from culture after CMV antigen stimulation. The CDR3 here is CASSLFWRQSNTGELFF. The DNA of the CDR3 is TGTGCCAGCAGCTTATTTTGGCGTCAGTCCAACACCGGGGAGCTGTTTTTT.